The subject of this entry is one T cell receptor (beta chain). There are a few counts of this clone. Its antigen is not yet known. No much larger clone is present one base from it, and per-base qualities are unavailable. From the germline V gene, CDR1 is SNHLY and CDR2 is FYNNEI. The cysteine opens and the phenylalanine closes a CDR3 of 14 amino acids. The retained sequence is limited to the CDR3, 42 bases, with the frame set at the first base. The germline V and J ends show losses of 6 bases and 2 bases respectively, and no gene match explains 3 bases of the junction. Preparation of the library involved the immunoSEQ multiplex PCR assay. The table comes from immuneACCESS by way of TCRdb, which keeps in-frame sequences with V and J called. Part of the clones is missing from these tables; in studies checked, under half for an unresolved V gene and the rest for unknown reasons. The sample contains around 83,000 clones, 94% of them found a single time. In total, the top ten clones hold 0.26% of the sample.

These data belong to a study of technical replicates of blood from a handful of donors (dated by TCRdb to about 2017). The material sequenced was T cells isolated from PBMCs. The sequence joins TRBV2 to TRBJ1-5, and 8 junctional nucleotides match TRBD1. The clonotype comes from a human donor in good health. The DNA sequence reads TGTGCCAGCAGGGAACAGGGGGGCAATCAGCCCCAGCATTTT. It translates to CASREQGGNQPQHF.